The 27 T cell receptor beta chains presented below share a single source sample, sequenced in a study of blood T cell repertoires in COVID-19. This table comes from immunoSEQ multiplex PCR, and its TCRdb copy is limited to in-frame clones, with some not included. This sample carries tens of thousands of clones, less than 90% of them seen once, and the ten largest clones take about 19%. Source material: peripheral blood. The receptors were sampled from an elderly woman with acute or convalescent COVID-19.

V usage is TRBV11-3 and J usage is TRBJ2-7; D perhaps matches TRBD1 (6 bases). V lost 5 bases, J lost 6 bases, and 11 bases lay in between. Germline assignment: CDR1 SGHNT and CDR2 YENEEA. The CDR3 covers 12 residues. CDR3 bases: TGTGCCAGCAGCCTCAGGGGTGGCGAGCAGTACTTC. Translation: CASSLRGGEQYF.

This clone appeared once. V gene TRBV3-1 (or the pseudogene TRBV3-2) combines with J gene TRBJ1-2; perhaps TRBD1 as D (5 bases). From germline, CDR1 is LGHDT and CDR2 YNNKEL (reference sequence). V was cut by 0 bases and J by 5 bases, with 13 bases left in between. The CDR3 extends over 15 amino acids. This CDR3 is CASSQDTAGRYGYTF. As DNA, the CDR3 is TGTGCCAGCAGCCAAGATACGGCAGGGCGGTATGGCTACACCTTC.

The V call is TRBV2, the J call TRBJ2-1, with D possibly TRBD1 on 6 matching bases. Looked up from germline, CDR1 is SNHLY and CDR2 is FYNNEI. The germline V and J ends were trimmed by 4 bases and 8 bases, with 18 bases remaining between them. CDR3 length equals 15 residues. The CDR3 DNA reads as TGTGCCAGCAGTGCAAGCAGGGGCCGCACGGATGAGCAGTTCTTC. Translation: CASSASRGRTDEQFF.

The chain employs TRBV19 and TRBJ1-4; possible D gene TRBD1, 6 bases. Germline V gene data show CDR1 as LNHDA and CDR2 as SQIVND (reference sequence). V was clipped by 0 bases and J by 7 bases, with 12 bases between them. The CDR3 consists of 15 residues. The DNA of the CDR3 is TGTGCCAGTAGTATAGAGGGGGGGCCAACTGAAAAACTGTTTTTT. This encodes CASSIEGGPTEKLFF.

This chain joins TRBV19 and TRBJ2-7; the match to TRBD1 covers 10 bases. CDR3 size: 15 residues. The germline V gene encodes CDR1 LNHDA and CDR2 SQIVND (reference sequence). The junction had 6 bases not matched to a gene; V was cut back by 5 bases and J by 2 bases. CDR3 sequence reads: CASSGPGTGAYEQYF. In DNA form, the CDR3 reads TGTGCCAGTAGTGGCCCCGGGACAGGGGCCTACGAGCAGTACTTC.

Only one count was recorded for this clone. CDR3 sequence reads: CASSTPLIETQYF. The CDR3 coding sequence is TGTGCCAGTAGTACCCCGCTAATAGAGACCCAGTACTTC. This chain links TRBV19 with TRBJ2-5; D uncertain. V lost 4 bases and J 4 bases, leaving 10 bases between the germline ends. The CDR3 has 13 residues. Looked up from germline, CDR1 is LNHDA and CDR2 is SQIVND (reference sequence).

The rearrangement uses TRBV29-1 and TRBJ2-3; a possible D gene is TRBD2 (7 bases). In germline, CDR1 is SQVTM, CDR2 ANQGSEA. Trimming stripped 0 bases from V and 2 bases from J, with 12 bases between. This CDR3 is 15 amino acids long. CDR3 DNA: TGCAGCGTTGAAGATCGGCGGGGGCTCACAGATACGCAGTATTTT. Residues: CSVEDRRGLTDTQYF.

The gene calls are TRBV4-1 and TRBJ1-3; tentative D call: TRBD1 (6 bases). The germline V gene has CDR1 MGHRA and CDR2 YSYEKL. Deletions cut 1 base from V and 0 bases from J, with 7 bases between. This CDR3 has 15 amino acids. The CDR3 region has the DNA TGCGCCAGCAGCCAAGGGGACAACTCTGGAAACACCATATATTTT. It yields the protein CASSQGDNSGNTIYF.

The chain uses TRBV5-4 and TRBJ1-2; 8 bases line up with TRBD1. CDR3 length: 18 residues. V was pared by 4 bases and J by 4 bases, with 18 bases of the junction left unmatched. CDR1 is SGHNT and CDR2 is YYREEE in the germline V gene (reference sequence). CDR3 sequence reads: CASSQTGTGRSRGYGYTF. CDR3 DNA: TGTGCCAGCAGCCAAACCGGGACAGGACGATCCCGAGGCTATGGCTACACCTTC. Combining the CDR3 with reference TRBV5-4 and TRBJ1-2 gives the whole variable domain ETGVTQSPTHLIKTRGQQVTLRCSSQSGHNTVSWYQQALGQGPQFIFQYYREEENGRGNFPPRFSGLQFPNYSSELNVNALELDDSALYLCASSQTGTGRSRGYGYTFGSGTRLTVV.

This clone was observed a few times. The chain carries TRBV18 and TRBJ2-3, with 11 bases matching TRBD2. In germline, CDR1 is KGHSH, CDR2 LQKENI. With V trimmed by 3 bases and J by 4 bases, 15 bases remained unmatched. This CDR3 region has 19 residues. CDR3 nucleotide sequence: TGTGCCAGCTCACCGATCGACATAGCGGGGGGGCCGGGTCCAGATACGCAGTATTTT. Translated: CASSPIDIAGGPGPDTQYF.

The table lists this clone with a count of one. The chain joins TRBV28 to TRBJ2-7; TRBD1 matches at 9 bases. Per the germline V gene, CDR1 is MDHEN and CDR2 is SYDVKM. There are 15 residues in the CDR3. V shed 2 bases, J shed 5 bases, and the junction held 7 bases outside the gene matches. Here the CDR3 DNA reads TGTGCCAGCAGTTTAGAACAGGGGGCAGTCCACGAGCAGTACTTC. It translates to CASSLEQGAVHEQYF.

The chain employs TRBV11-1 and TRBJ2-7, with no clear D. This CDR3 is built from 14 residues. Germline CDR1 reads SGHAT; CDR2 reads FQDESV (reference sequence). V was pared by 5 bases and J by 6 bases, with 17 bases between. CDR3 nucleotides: TGTGCCAGCAGCCGAGACTCCCTACCAACCGAGCAGTACTTC. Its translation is CASSRDSLPTEQYF.

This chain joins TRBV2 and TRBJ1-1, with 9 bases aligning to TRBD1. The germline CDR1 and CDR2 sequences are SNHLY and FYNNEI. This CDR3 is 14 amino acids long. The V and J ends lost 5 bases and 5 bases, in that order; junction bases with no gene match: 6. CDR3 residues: CASSLTGGGTEAFF. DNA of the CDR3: TGTGCCAGCAGTTTGACAGGGGGGGGTACTGAAGCTTTCTTT.

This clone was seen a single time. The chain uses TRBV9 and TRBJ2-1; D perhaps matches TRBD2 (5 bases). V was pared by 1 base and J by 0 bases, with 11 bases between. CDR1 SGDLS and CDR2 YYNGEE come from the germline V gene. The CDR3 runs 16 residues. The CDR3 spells CASSVMAGSSYNEQFF. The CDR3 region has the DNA TGTGCCAGCAGCGTAATGGCGGGTAGCTCCTACAATGAGCAGTTCTTC.

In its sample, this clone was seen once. CDR3 residues: CATRQGGYSPLHF. The CDR3, as DNA: TGTGCCACCCGACAGGGAGGTTATTCACCCCTCCACTTT. V is TRBV25-1 and J is TRBJ1-6; 7 positions agree with TRBD1. Trimming at V came to 10 bases and at J to 8 bases, leaving 8 bases not matched to a gene. In germline, CDR1 is MGHDK, CDR2 SYGVNS. The CDR3 length is 13 residues.

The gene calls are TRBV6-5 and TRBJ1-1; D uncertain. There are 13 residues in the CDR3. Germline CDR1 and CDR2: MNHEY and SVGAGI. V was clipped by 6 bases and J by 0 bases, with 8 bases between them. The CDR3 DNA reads TGTGCCAGCAGGGAGAGCATGAACACTGAAGCTTTCTTT. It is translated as CASRESMNTEAFF.

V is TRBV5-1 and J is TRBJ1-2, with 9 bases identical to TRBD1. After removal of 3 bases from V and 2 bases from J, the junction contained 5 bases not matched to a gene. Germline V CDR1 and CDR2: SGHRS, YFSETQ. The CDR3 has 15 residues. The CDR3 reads CASSSWTGANYGYTF. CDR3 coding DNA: TGCGCCAGCAGCTCATGGACAGGGGCCAACTATGGCTACACCTTC. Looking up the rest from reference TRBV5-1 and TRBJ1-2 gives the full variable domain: KAGVTQTPRYLIKTRGQQVTLSCSPISGHRSVSWYQQTPGQGLQFLFEYFSETQRNKGNFPGRFSGRQFSNSRSEMNVSTLELGDSALYLCASSSWTGANYGYTFGSGTRLTVV.

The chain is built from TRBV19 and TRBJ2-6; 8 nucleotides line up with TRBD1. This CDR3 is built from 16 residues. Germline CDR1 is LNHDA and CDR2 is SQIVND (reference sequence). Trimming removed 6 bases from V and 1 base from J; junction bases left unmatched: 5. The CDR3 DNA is TGTGCCAGTAGATCTCGGGACAGGTCTGGGGCCAACGTCCTGACTTTC. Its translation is CASRSRDRSGANVLTF.

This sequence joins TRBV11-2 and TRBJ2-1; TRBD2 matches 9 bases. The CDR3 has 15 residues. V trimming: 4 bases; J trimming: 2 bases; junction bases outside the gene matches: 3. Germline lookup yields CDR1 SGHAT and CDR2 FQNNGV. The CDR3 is CASSSTSGPYNEQFF. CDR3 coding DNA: TGTGCCAGCAGCTCCACTAGCGGGCCCTACAATGAGCAGTTCTTC.

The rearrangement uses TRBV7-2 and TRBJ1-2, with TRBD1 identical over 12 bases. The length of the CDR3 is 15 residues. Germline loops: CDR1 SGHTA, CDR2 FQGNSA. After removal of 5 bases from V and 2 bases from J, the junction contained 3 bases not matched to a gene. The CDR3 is CASSPGTGGNYGYTF. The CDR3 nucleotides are TGTGCCAGCAGCCCAGGGACAGGGGGCAACTATGGCTACACCTTC.

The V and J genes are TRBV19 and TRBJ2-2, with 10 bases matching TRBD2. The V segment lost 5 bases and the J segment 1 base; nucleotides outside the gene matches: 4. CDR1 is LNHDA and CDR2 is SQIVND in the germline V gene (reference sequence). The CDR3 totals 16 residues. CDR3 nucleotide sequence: TGTGCCAGTAGTTTCTTAGCGGGGGGGAACACCGGGGAGCTGTTTTTT. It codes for CASSFLAGGNTGELFF.

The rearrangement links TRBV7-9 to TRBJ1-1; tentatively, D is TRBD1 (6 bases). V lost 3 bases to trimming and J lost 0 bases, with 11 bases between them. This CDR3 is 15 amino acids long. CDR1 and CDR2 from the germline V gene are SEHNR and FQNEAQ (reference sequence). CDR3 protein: CASSLGQGLNTEAFF. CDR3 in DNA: TGTGCCAGCAGCTTGGGGCAGGGGTTGAACACTGAAGCTTTCTTT. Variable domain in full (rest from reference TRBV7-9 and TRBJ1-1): DTGVSQNPRHKITKRGQNVTFRCDPISEHNRLYWYRQTLGQGPEFLTYFQNEAQLEKSRLLSDRFSAERPKGSFSTLEIQRTEQGDSAMYLCASSLGQGLNTEAFFGQGTRLTVV.

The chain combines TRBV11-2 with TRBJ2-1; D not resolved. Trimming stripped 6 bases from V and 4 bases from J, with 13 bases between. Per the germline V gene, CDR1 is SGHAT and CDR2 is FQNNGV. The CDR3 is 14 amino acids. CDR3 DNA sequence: TGTGCCAGCAGGCGTCCATTTACTTACAATGAGCAGTTCTTC. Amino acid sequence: CASRRPFTYNEQFF.

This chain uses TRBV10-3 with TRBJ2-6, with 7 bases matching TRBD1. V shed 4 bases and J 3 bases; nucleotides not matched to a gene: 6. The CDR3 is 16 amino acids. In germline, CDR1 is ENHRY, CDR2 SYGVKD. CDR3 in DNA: TGTGCCATCAGTGGGAACAGGGGTGGTGGGGCCAACGTCCTGACTTTC. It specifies CAISGNRGGGANVLTF.

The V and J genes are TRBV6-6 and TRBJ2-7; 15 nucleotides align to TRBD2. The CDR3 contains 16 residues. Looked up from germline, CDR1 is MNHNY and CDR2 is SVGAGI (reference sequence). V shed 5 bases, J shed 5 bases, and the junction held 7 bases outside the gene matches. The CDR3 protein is CASSPGTSGGTHEQYF. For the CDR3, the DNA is TGTGCCAGCAGTCCCGGGACTAGCGGGGGGACCCACGAGCAGTACTTC.

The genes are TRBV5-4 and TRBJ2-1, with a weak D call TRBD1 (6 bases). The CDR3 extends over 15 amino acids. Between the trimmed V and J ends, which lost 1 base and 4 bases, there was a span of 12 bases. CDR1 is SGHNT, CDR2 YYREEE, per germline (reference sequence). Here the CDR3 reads CASSLQGRLYNEQFF. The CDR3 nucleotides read TGTGCCAGCAGCTTGCAGGGGCGTCTATACAATGAGCAGTTCTTC.

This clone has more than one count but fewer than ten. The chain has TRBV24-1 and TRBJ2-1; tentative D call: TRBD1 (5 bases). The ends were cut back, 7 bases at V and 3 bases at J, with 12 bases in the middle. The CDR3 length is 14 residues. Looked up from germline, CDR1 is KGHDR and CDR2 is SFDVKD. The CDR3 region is CATRGQDDYNEQFF. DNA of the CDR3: TGTGCCACCAGAGGACAAGATGACTACAATGAGCAGTTCTTC.